This T cell receptor (beta chain) was recovered during a study of CD4 T cells in relation to SARS-CoV-2 and coronaviruses. Study in general: After 10 days of antigen culture, PBMC TCR beta CDR3s were sequenced.

Method: immunoSEQ multiplex PCR; TCRdb's copy keeps in-frame clones and lacks some. The repertoire has just under 20,000 clones, around 80% of them found once; the top ten carry about a fifth. A note on this clone: Its specificity is unknown.

The CDR3 totals 15 residues. CDR1 and CDR2 (germline): LNHDA, SQIVND (reference sequence). The ends were cut back, 3 bases at V and 9 bases at J, with 18 bases in the middle. Before the COVID-19 pandemic, during about 2010-2019, CD4+ T cells were taken from unexposed donors. CD4+ T cells were isolated from the cells after 10 days of culture. As cell numbers allowed, unexposed-donor CD4+ T cells faced SARS-CoV-2 S/N and four cold-coronavirus spikes. Approximately 1.8 million PBMCs per well were cultured with around 10 IU/ml IL-2. The chain combines TRBV19 with TRBJ2-4; D remains ambiguous. Input material: CD4+ T cells from PBMCs, cultured in vitro. This TCR derives from a human donor in good health. CDR3 bases: TGTGCCAGTAGTATGAGTGACTCCCGAAGTACCATTCAGTACTTC. Its protein product is CASSMSDSRSTIQYF.